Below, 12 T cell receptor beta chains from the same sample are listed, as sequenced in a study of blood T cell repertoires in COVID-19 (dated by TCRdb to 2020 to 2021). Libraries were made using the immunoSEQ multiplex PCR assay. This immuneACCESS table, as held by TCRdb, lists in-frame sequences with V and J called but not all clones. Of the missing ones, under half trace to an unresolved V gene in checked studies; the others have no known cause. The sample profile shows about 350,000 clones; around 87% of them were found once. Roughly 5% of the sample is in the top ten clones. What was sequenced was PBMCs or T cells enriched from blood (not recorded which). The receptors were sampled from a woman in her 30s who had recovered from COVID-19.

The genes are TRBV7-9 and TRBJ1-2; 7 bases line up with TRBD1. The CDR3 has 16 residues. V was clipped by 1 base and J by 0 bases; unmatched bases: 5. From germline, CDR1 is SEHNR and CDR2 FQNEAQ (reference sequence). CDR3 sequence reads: CASSLGTGVSNYGYTF. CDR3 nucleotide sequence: TGTGCCAGCAGCTTAGGTACAGGGGTGTCTAACTATGGCTACACCTTC.

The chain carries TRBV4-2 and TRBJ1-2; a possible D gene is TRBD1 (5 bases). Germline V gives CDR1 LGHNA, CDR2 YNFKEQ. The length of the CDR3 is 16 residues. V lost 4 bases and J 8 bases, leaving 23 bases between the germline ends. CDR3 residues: CASSLTPGRESLGYTF. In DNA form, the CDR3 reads TGTGCCAGCAGCCTCACCCCGGGACGGGAGAGTTTAGGCTACACCTTC.

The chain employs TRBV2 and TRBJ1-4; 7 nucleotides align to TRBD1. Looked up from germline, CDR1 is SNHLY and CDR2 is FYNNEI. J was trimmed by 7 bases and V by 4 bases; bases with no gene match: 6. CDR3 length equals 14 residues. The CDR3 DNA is TGTGCCAGCAGTGGCAGGGGGTTAGGTGAAAAACTGTTTTTT. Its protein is CASSGRGLGEKLFF.

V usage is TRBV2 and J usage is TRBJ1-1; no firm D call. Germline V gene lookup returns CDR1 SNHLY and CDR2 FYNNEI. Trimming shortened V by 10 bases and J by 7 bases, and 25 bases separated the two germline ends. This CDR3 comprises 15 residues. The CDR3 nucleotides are TGTGCCACCAATAGACAACCCGTTGATCTTGGTGAAGCTTTCTTT. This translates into CATNRQPVDLGEAFF.

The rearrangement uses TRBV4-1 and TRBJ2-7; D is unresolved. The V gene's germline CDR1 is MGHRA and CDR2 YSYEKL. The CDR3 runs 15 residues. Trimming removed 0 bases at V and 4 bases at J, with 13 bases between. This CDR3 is CASSQDRPTAYEQYF. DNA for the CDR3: TGCGCCAGCAGCCAAGATCGACCTACAGCTTACGAGCAGTACTTC.

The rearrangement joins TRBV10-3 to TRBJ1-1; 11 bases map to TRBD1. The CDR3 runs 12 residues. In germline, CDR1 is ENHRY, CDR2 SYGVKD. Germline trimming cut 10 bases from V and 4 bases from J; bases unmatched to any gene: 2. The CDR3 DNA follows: TGTGCCACAGGGACAGGGGGCACTGAAGCTTTCTTT. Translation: CATGTGGTEAFF.

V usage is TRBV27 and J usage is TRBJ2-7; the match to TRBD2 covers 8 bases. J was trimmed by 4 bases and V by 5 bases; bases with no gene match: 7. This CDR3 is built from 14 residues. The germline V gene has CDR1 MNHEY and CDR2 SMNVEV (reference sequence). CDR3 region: CASSPPGGAYEQYF. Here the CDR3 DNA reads TGTGCCAGCAGTCCCCCGGGGGGGGCGTACGAGCAGTACTTC.

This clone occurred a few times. This CDR3 is CASSGIHEQYF. The CDR3 DNA sequence: TGCGCCAGCAGCGGCATCCACGAGCAGTACTTC. The V call is TRBV5-1, the J call TRBJ2-7; D unclear. The CDR3 has 11 residues. V lost 4 bases and J lost 5, with 7 bases in between. Germline loops: CDR1 SGHRS, CDR2 YFSETQ.

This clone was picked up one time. The CDR3 DNA reads as TGTGCCAGCAGCCCCCTGTCCGGGACAAGCTACAATGAGCAGTTCTTC. Protein sequence: CASSPLSGTSYNEQFF. V usage is TRBV9 and J usage is TRBJ2-1; D might be TRBD1 (6 bases). The CDR3 is 16 residues long. The ends were cut back, 4 bases at V and 3 bases at J, with 17 bases in the middle. Germline V gene sequence: CDR1 SGDLS, CDR2 YYNGEE.

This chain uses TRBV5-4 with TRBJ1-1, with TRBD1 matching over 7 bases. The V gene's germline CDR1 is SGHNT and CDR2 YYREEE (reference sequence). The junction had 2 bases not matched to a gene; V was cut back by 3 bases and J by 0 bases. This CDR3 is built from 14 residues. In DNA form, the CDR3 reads TGTGCCAGCAGCTGGACAGGCCTGAACACTGAAGCTTTCTTT. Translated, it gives CASSWTGLNTEAFF. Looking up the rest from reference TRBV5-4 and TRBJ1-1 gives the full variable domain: ETGVTQSPTHLIKTRGQQVTLRCSSQSGHNTVSWYQQALGQGPQFIFQYYREEENGRGNFPPRFSGLQFPNYSSELNVNALELDDSALYLCASSWTGLNTEAFFGQGTRLTVV.

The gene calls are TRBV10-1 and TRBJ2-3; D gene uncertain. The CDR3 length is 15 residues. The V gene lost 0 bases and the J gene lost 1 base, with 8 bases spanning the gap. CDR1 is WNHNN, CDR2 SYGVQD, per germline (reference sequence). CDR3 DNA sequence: TGCGCCAGCAGTGAGTCTAGCCCCGGCACAGATACGCAGTATTTT. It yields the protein CASSESSPGTDTQYF.

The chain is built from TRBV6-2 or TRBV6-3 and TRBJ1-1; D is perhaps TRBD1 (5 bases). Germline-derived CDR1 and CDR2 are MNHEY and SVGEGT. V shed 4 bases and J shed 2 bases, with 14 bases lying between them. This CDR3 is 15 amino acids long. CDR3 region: CASSFFGTGNTEAFF. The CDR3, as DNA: TGTGCCAGCAGTTTTTTCGGGACTGGAAACACTGAAGCTTTCTTT.